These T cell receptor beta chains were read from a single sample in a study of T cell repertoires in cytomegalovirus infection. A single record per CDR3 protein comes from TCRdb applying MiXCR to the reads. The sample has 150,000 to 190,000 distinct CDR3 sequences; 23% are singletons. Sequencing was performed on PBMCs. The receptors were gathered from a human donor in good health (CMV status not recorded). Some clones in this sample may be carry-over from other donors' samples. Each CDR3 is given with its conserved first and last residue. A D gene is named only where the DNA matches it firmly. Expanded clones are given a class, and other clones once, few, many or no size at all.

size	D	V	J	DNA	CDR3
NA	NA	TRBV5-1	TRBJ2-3	TGCGCCAGCAGCTTTTCTCGGACTGCCACAGATACGCAGTATTTT	CASSFSRTATDTQYF
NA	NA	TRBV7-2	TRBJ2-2	TGTGCCAGCAGCTTCGCGGGGGCTACGGGGGAGCTGTTTTTT	CASSFAGATGELFF
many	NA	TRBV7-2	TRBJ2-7	TGTGCCAGCAGCTTAGAGAGGGGGGCCGAGCAGTACTTC	CASSLERGAEQYF
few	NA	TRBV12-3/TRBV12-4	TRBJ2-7	TGTGCCAGCAGCCGTGGACTTCTCAGGCACGAGCAGTACTTC	CASSRGLLRHEQYF
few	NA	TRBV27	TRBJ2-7	NA	CASSSSGLALFDEQYF
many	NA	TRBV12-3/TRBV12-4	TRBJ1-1	TGTGCCAGCAGCGGGGTGGGGGTAAGAGTTGAAGCTTTCTTT	CASSGVGVRVEAFF
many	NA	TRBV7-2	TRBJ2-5	TGTGCCAGCAGCTTAACACCGGGATTACCCCCCGCAGAGACCCAGTACTTC	CASSLTPGLPPAETQYF
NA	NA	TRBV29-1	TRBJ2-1	TGCAGCGTTGTAAACTACAATGAGCAGTTCTTC	CSVVNYNEQFF
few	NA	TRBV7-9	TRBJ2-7	TGTGCCAGCACCGGGACCCCCTACGAGCAGTACTTC	CASTGTPYEQYF
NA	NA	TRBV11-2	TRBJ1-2	TGTGCCAGCAGCGTCCAGGGTAGGGATGGCTACACCTTC	CASSVQGRDGYTF
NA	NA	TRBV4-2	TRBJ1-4	TGTGCCAGCAGCAGGACAACTAATGAAAAACTGTTTTTT	CASSRTTNEKLFF
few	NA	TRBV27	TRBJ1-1	TGTGCCAGCCGGGGGTGGGGGAACACTGAAGCTTTCTTT	CASRGWGNTEAFF